The clone carrying this T cell receptor (beta chain) was seen only once. Germline V gives CDR1 SQVTM, CDR2 ANQGSEA. Trimming left V 5 bases short and J 6 bases short, with 10 bases between. This CDR3 comprises 11 residues. The sample belongs to a study of blood T cell repertoires in COVID-19. Turning to the study itself: The United States, Italy and Spain supplied acute and convalescent COVID-19 samples. T cells, B-cell-depleted T cells, or PBMCs supplied cDNA or gDNA.

Under the authors' procedure: How many nucleated cells were present was estimated from reference gene primer amplification. TCRdb's table, derived via immunoSEQ multiplex PCR, lists solely in-frame clones and lacks some. V and J calls and clone size follow that table, whereas D and trimming were derived from the DNA. The data hold 35,000 to 45,000 clones, with 80% to 90% observed a single time. The chain links TRBV29-1 to TRBJ1-2; D possibly corresponds to TRBD1 (6 bases). This clonotype originated in a human donor in a cohort sampled during active COVID-19. The sequenced sample was peripheral blood. The CDR3 here is CSVQGGDGYTF. CDR3 sequence (DNA): TGCAGCGTTCAAGGGGGGGATGGCTACACCTTC.